The present T cell receptor beta chain was sequenced within a study of T-cell memory formation after mild COVID-19. This clonotype was seen only a few times. TCRdb passed the 5' RACE reads through MiXCR, listing each CDR3 protein once. The sample lists approximately 350,000 distinct CDR3 sequences, around 27% occurring once. This TCR was recovered from an adult woman who had mild COVID-19 (a few samples of this study predate the infection). Cell type and time point are not known. The sequencing input was PBMCs or a T cell subset sorted from them (not recorded which).

The CDR3 is CASSQWGHRNTEAFF. The CDR3 coding sequence is TGCGCCAGCAGCCAATGGGGCCATCGAAACACTGAAGCTTTCTTT. The gene calls are TRBV4-1 and TRBJ1-1; D perhaps matches TRBD1 (5 bases). V was shortened by 2 bases and J by 2 bases, with 12 bases between the two germline ends. Looked up from germline, CDR1 is MGHRA and CDR2 is YSYEKL. The CDR3 totals 15 residues.